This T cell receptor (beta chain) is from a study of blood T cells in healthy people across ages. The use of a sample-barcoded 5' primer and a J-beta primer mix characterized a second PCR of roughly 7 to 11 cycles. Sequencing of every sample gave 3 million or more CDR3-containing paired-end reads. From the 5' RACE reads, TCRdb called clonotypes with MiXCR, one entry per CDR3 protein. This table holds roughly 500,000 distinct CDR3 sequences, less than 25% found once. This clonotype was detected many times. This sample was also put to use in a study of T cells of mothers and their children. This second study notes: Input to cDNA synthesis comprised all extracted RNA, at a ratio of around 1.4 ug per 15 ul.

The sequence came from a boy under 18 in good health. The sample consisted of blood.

CDR3 coding DNA: TGTGCCAGCAGCGAGGGGGGGTCCTACGAGCAGTACTTC. Translating gives CASSEGGSYEQYF. V usage is TRBV9 and J usage is TRBJ2-7; TRBD2 might be the D (7 bases). V lost 3 bases to trimming and J lost 1 base, with 8 bases between them. Germline CDR1 is SGDLS and CDR2 is YYNGEE. This CDR3 has 13 residues.